Here is one T cell receptor beta chain with its context. No antigen is known for it. This entry belongs to a study of cytomegalovirus exposure and HLA in healthy donors. The PCR used 60 Vbeta and 13 Jbeta primers. Sequenced by immunoSEQ multiplex PCR; TCRdb stores in-frame clones only, minus some. In the table there are 100,000 to 150,000 clones, roughly 72% of which are singletons. The study, taken as a whole, reports: Most observed TCR sequences were rare, whereas some public TCRs were detected in many donors.

This CDR3 region has 15 residues. CDR1 is MDHEN and CDR2 is SYDVKM in the germline V gene. Trimming pared 5 bases from V and 1 base from J, leaving 15 bases between. Material: PBMCs. This receptor was obtained from a woman between 45 and 60 years old in good health and CMV-seropositive. The chain is built from TRBV28 and TRBJ2-7; weak D call: TRBD2 (5 bases). DNA for the CDR3: TGTGCCAGCAGTCCCAGCGGCCGTTTATCCTACGAGCAGTACTTC. Protein: CASSPSGRLSYEQYF.